A selection of T cell receptor beta chains follows, all from one sample in a study of T cells in Graves' hyperthyroidism and ophthalmopathy. TCRdb fed the multiplex PCR reads into MiXCR, producing one record per CDR3 protein. The data show 450,000 to 500,000 distinct CDR3 sequences, 20% to 25% seen once. The sample comprised blood. These receptor sequences come from a woman aged 70-85 years with Graves' ophthalmopathy. Both conserved end residues are part of each CDR3.

J	V	CDR3
TRBJ1-5	TRBV20-1	CSARKTAPKGPQHF
TRBJ1-4	TRBV20-1	CSAAAGRFEKLFF
TRBJ2-5	TRBV19	CASSILPSGIPGFASTQYF
TRBJ2-3	TRBV28	CASVGDTQYF
TRBJ1-1	TRBV30	CALAAGPRGTEAFF
TRBJ1-4	TRBV5-5	CASSRRRTGTNEKLFF
TRBJ2-7	TRBV28	CASSLQYQEQYF
TRBJ1-1	TRBV3-1	CASSPRGSRNTEAFF
TRBJ1-1	TRBV2	CASSNDRGGTEAFF
TRBJ2-7	TRBV9	CASSVGGINYEQYF
TRBJ2-1	TRBV10-1	CASSGQVSTNEQFF
TRBJ2-1	TRBV7-9	CASSGRGGPSYNEQFF